The TCR beta chain described here comes from a study of T cell responses to AZD1222 COVID-19 vaccine. Overall study findings and caveats: Reportedly, close to half of spike-specific TCRs are directed against unmutated variant regions. The peak T cell response came first, and repertoires were sampled only after it.

Pooled together were second doses at about 4 or about 12 weeks. The V end lost 6 bases, the J end lost 7 bases, and 12 bases lay between the germline ends. Per germline, CDR1 MNHEY and CDR2 SMNVEV (reference sequence). The length of the CDR3 is 12 residues. This clone was detected a few times. Its specificity is not known. The protocol was immunoSEQ multiplex PCR, while the TCRdb copy is restricted to in-frame clones and leaves out a portion. The data show over 110,000 clones, with roughly 92% seen just once and about 9.4% held by the top ten. The V gene is TRBV27, the J gene TRBJ1-1, with D unclear. The specimen was peripheral blood, collected 28 days after the second AZD1222 dose. This clonotype originated in an adult who received the AZD1222 COVID-19 vaccine. The CDR3 protein is CASRRTEGEAFF. Here the CDR3 DNA reads TGTGCCAGCAGAAGAACAGAAGGTGAAGCTTTCTTT.